The 3 T cell receptor beta chains below come from one sample, sequenced in a study of blood T cells in healthy people across ages. Using a J-beta primer mix together with a sample-barcoded 5' primer, a second PCR was run for roughly 7 to 11 cycles. In TCRdb, the 5' RACE reads were re-called with MiXCR into one record per CDR3 protein. The table records around 620,000 distinct CDR3 sequences, 27% of them present only once. Sequencing used blood. The receptors here all came from a woman between 65 and 79 years old in good health.

This chain uses TRBV3-1 with TRBJ2-2; no clear D. This CDR3 spans 13 amino acids. The germline gives CDR1 LGHDT, CDR2 YNNKEL (reference sequence). V was pared by 2 bases and J by 5 bases, with 6 bases between. CDR3 in DNA: TGTGCCAGCAGCCAAATTTGGACCGGGGAGCTGTTTTTT. Amino acid sequence: CASSQIWTGELFF. The entire variable domain, with the rest obtained from reference TRBV3-1 and TRBJ2-2, is as follows: DTAVSQTPKYLVTQMGNDKSIKCEQNLGHDTMYWYKQDSKKFLKIMFSYNNKELIINETVPNRFSPKSPDKAHLNLHINSLELGDSAVYFCASSQIWTGELFFGEGSRLTVL.

The chain joins TRBV7-2 to TRBJ1-1; the D gene is possibly TRBD1 (6 bases). The V gene lost 5 bases and the J gene lost 3 bases, with 13 bases spanning the gap. This CDR3 comprises 14 residues. CDR1 SGHTA and CDR2 FQGNSA come from the germline V gene. The CDR3 nucleotides read TGTGCCAGCAGCCCACAGGGAATTCACACTGAAGCTTTCTTT. This gives the protein CASSPQGIHTEAFF.

This clonotype was detected only a few times. The genes are TRBV7-2 and TRBJ1-1, with D possibly being TRBD1 (5 bases). This CDR3 has 12 amino acids. Between the trimmed V and J ends, which lost 5 bases and 10 bases, there was a span of 14 bases. The germline CDR1 and CDR2 sequences are SGHTA and FQGNSA. CDR3 region: CASSTRTGGAFF. As DNA, the CDR3 is TGTGCCAGCAGCACCCGGACCGGGGGAGCTTTCTTT. The full variable domain, completed using reference TRBV7-2 and TRBJ1-1, is GAGVSQSPSNKVTEKGKDVELRCDPISGHTALYWYRQSLGQGLEFLIYFQGNSAPDKSGLPSDRFSAERTGGSVSTLTIQRTQQEDSAVYLCASSTRTGGAFFGQGTRLTVV.